Here is one T cell receptor (beta chain) with its context. Its antigen is still unknown. V was cut by 5 bases and J by 1 base, with 9 bases left in between. This CDR3 spans 14 amino acids. The germline gives CDR1 SGHRS, CDR2 YFSETQ. Method: immunoSEQ multiplex PCR; TCRdb's copy keeps in-frame clones and lacks some. Counted here are about 68,000 clones, 88% occurring once; the ten biggest clones make up under 8.5%. This sample was included in a study of T cell responses to AZD1222 COVID-19 vaccine. Looking at the study overall: Second-dose intervals of approximately 4 or approximately 12 weeks were pooled. General study findings and limits: Mostly white British, mostly female donors; authors suggested clonal diversity may be underestimated. Baseline seropositivity characterized only a handful of AZD1222 recipients. Per reports, nearly half of all spike-specific TCRs target regions that are unmutated in variants.

This clonotype was sampled from an adult in good health. The sample in question was peripheral blood, obtained on day 0 of AZD1222 vaccination. This rearrangement joins TRBV5-1 to TRBJ2-2; unclear D gene. The CDR3 loop is CASRWTENTGELFF. The CDR3 DNA reads TGCGCCAGCAGATGGACGGAGAACACCGGGGAGCTGTTTTTT.